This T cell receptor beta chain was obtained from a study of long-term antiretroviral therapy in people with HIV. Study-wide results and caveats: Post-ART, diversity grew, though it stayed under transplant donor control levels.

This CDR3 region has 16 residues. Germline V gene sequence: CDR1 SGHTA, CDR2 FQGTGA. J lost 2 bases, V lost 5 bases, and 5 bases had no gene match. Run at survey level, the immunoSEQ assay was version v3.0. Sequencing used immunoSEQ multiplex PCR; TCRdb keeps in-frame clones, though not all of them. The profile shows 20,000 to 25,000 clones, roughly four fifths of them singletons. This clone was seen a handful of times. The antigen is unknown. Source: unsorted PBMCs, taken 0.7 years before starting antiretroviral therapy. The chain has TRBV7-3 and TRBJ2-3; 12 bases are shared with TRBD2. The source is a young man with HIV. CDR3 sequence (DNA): TGTGCCAGCAGCCAACTAGCGGGGGGCCCCACAGATACGCAGTATTTT. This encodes CASSQLAGGPTDTQYF.